These 32 T cell receptor beta chains came from one sample sequenced in a study of T-cell memory formation after mild COVID-19. TCRdb used MiXCR to reprocess the 5' RACE reads, holding one entry per CDR3 protein. The sample holds about 110,000 distinct CDR3 sequences, 18% seen once. The sample was PBMCs or a T cell subset sorted from them (not recorded which). The source of these receptors is a young man who had mild COVID-19 (a few samples of this study predate the infection). Cell type and time point are not known.

This clonotype came up many times. CDR3 sequence reads: CASSPGQTDTQYF. The CDR3 DNA is TGTGCCAGCAGCCCAGGACAGACAGATACGCAGTATTTT. The chain is built from TRBV7-3 and TRBJ2-3; D might be TRBD1 (6 bases). Trimming took 5 bases from V and 3 from J, leaving 9 bases between them. Germline CDR1 SGHTA, CDR2 FQGTGA. The CDR3 loop spans 13 amino acids.

The chain recombines TRBV7-2 with TRBJ2-1; perhaps TRBD2 as D (5 bases). The CDR3 extends over 15 amino acids. Looked up from germline, CDR1 is SGHTA and CDR2 is FQGNSA. Trimming left V 5 bases short and J 7 bases short, with 18 bases between. The CDR3 nucleotides read TGTGCCAGCAGCCTCCGGAACGGGGTTGAAAATGAGCAGTTCTTC. This translates into CASSLRNGVENEQFF.

This clonotype occurred a few times. The chain joins TRBV7-2 to TRBJ1-5; a weak D match, TRBD1 (5 bases). Trimming removed 4 bases at V and 2 bases at J, with 6 bases between. The CDR3 sequence is 13 residues long. Germline V gene lookup returns CDR1 SGHTA and CDR2 FQGNSA. CDR3 protein: CASSSQGNQPQHF. Written as DNA, the CDR3 is TGTGCCAGCAGCTCACAGGGCAATCAGCCCCAGCATTTT.

This clonotype has at least ten counts. The chain carries TRBV7-2 and TRBJ2-1, with 13 bases lining up with TRBD2. The CDR3 totals 15 residues. V was clipped by 5 bases and J by 6 bases; unmatched bases: 4. Per germline, CDR1 SGHTA and CDR2 FQGNSA. CDR3 residues: CASSPGLAGANEQFF. CDR3 bases: TGTGCCAGCAGCCCCGGACTAGCGGGGGCCAATGAGCAGTTCTTC.

V usage is TRBV4-3 and J usage is TRBJ1-2; no reliable D call. Trimming left V 4 bases short and J 8 bases short, with 11 bases between. Germline CDR1 LGHNA, CDR2 YSLEER. The CDR3 runs to 12 residues. The CDR3 coding sequence is TGCGCCAGCAGCCGCCGATCTGGAGGCTACACCTTC. It specifies CASSRRSGGYTF.

The rearrangement joins TRBV20-1 to TRBJ2-2, with D perhaps matching TRBD1 (5 bases). Looked up from germline, CDR1 is DFQATT and CDR2 is SNEGSKA (reference sequence). The V end was cut by 1 base, the J end by 7 bases, with 13 bases between. CDR3 length: 14 amino acids. This chain's CDR3 is CSARGLRADGELFF. For the CDR3, the DNA is TGCAGTGCTAGAGGCCTCAGGGCCGACGGGGAGCTGTTTTTT.

This clonotype was found once. The chain has TRBV6-6 and TRBJ2-5; unclear D gene. V gave up 4 bases and J gave up 4 bases, with 10 bases separating them. The CDR3 has 13 amino acids. Germline V CDR1 and CDR2: MNHNY, SVGAGI (reference sequence). The CDR3 region is CASSFDARETQYF. The CDR3 DNA follows: TGTGCCAGCAGTTTCGACGCGCGAGAGACCCAGTACTTC.

This clonotype was counted between two and nine times. V usage is TRBV4-3 and J usage is TRBJ2-7; no clear D. The CDR3 totals 14 residues. Germline-derived CDR1 and CDR2 are LGHNA and YSLEER. Trimming cost V 1 base and J 1 base, with 8 bases left between them. The CDR3: CASSQGADSYEQYF. The DNA of the CDR3 is TGCGCCAGCAGCCAAGGGGCAGATTCCTACGAGCAGTACTTC.

This clonotype was seen a few times. V usage is TRBV18 and J usage is TRBJ2-5, with 9 bases identical to TRBD2. CDR1 is KGHSH and CDR2 is LQKENI in the germline V gene. CDR3 length: 18 amino acids. The V and J ends lost 5 bases and 1 base, in that order; junction bases with no gene match: 14. As DNA, the CDR3 is TGTGCCAGCTCAACACTCTCCCTAGCGGGGTTTATCCAAGAGACCCAGTACTTC. Its translation: CASSTLSLAGFIQETQYF.

V is TRBV7-2 and J is TRBJ1-6; perhaps TRBD1 as D (6 bases). Trimming left V 5 bases short and J 13 bases short, with 15 bases between. Germline V CDR1 and CDR2: SGHTA, FQGNSA. The CDR3 has 13 amino acids. The CDR3 loop reads CASSQDRSVPLHF. In DNA form, the CDR3 reads TGTGCCAGCAGCCAAGACAGGTCGGTCCCCCTCCACTTT.

This clonotype has ten or more counts. V usage is TRBV7-3 and J usage is TRBJ2-1; the D gene could be TRBD1 or TRBD2 (5 bases each). This CDR3 has 14 amino acids. Trimming took 0 bases from V and 6 from J, leaving 9 bases between them. Germline V lookup: CDR1 SGHTA, CDR2 FQGTGA. The CDR3 region is CASSLTGTSNEQFF. CDR3 sequence (DNA): TGTGCCAGCAGCTTAACTGGGACGAGCAATGAGCAGTTCTTC.

This clonotype has a count of ten or more. This sequence joins TRBV6-5 and TRBJ2-4; 7 positions agree with TRBD2. The CDR3 consists of 17 residues. The germline CDR1 and CDR2 sequences are MNHEY and SVGAGI. The junction had 11 bases not matched to a gene; V was cut back by 5 bases and J by 1 base. The DNA of the CDR3 is TGTGCCAGCAGTAACCGGGCGGGGAGGGTGGCCAAAAACATTCAGTACTTC. Protein: CASSNRAGRVAKNIQYF.

The DNA of the CDR3 is TGCGCCAGCAGCGCTGGCGGGGGGGCCGGGAACGAGCAGTACTTC. It is translated as CASSAGGGAGNEQYF. The rearrangement links TRBV5-1 to TRBJ2-7; 9 positions agree with TRBD2. The CDR3 length is 15 residues. CDR1 and CDR2 from the germline V gene are SGHRS and YFSETQ. With V trimmed by 4 bases and J by 5 bases, 10 bases remained unmatched. The full variable domain, in which reference TRBV5-1 and TRBJ2-7 provide the parts outside the CDR3, is KAGVTQTPRYLIKTRGQQVTLSCSPISGHRSVSWYQQTPGQGLQFLFEYFSETQRNKGNFPGRFSGRQFSNSRSEMNVSTLELGDSALYLCASSAGGGAGNEQYFGPGTRLTVT.

This sequence joins TRBV27 and TRBJ2-7, with D perhaps matching TRBD1 (6 bases). Trimming left V 3 bases short and J 7 bases short, with 16 bases between. Per the germline V gene, CDR1 is MNHEY and CDR2 is SMNVEV (reference sequence). This CDR3 is built from 14 residues. The CDR3 loop is CASSFQGQSREQYF. DNA for the CDR3: TGTGCCAGCAGTTTCCAAGGACAGTCCAGGGAGCAGTACTTC.

The CDR3 region is CASSDYGGTYNEQFF. The CDR3 nucleotides read TGTGCCAGCAGCGACTATGGGGGTACCTACAATGAGCAGTTCTTC. The gene calls are TRBV11-2 and TRBJ2-1; D possibly matches TRBD1 or TRBD2 (5 bases each). The CDR3 has 15 amino acids. Germline V CDR1 and CDR2: SGHAT, FQNNGV. With 5 bases removed from V and 2 bases from J, the gap between germline ends came to 13 bases.

This clonotype was detected a few times. At one of its ends the junction is not consistent with the germline gene, which may arise from a read error. The gene calls are TRBV7-7 and TRBJ2-5, with 11 bases lining up with TRBD1. CDR3 size: 15 residues. CDR1 and CDR2 (germline): SSHAT, FNYEAQ (reference sequence). The CDR3 DNA sequence: TGTGCTAGCAGCTCCGGGACAGGGGGTCTAGAGACCCAGTACTTC. Translated: CASSSGTGGLETQYF.

Details on this clonotype: Mismatch with germline at one junction end may stem from a read error. The chain joins TRBV4-3 to TRBJ2-5, with 10 bases matching TRBD2. The length of the CDR3 is 14 residues. Germline V CDR1 and CDR2: LGHNA, YSLEER. CDR3 protein: CASSQDGVAGGRSF. The CDR3 DNA sequence: TGCGCCAGCAGCCAAGATGGGGTAGCGGGGGGCAGGAGCTTC.

CDR3 bases: TGCGCCAGCAGCTTGGAGAGGGGTGGAAACACCATATATTTT. It codes for CASSLERGGNTIYF. The chain is built from TRBV5-1 and TRBJ1-3; possibly TRBD1 for D (5 bases). Germline V gene sequence: CDR1 SGHRS, CDR2 YFSETQ. Deletions cut 0 bases from V and 3 bases from J, with 7 bases between. The CDR3 consists of 14 residues.

A word on this clonotype: Germline is not matched at one junction end, which may reflect a read error. V gene TRBV7-2 combines with J gene TRBJ2-5; D gene unclear. The CDR3 contains 12 residues. Germline V gene sequence: CDR1 SGHTA, CDR2 FQGNSA. CDR3 DNA sequence: TGTGCCAGCAACCCCTACCAGGAGACCCAGTACTTC. Amino acid sequence: CASNPYQETQYF.

This clonotype was seen only a few times. This chain connects TRBV5-1 to TRBJ1-5, with TRBD1 matching 7 bases. The CDR3 has 14 amino acids. CDR1 and CDR2 (germline): SGHRS, YFSETQ. After removal of 3 bases from V and 7 bases from J, the junction contained 7 bases not matched to a gene. CDR3 coding DNA: TGCGCCAGCAGCTATACAGGGGCCGAACAGCCCCAGCATTTT. This sequence encodes CASSYTGAEQPQHF. The full variable domain, in which reference TRBV5-1 and TRBJ1-5 provide the parts outside the CDR3, is KAGVTQTPRYLIKTRGQQVTLSCSPISGHRSVSWYQQTPGQGLQFLFEYFSETQRNKGNFPGRFSGRQFSNSRSEMNVSTLELGDSALYLCASSYTGAEQPQHFGDGTRLSIL.

A few counts support this clonotype. This sequence joins TRBV9 and TRBJ1-4, with D unclear. From germline, CDR1 is SGDLS and CDR2 YYNGEE. V was cut by 5 bases and J by 3 bases, with 14 bases left in between. The CDR3 extends over 15 amino acids. The CDR3 loop reads CASSGPPGSNEKLFF. CDR3 nucleotide sequence: TGTGCCAGCAGTGGGCCTCCGGGTTCTAATGAAAAACTGTTTTTT.

This clonotype was observed a handful of times. The J gene is TRBJ2-3, the V gene TRBV27; D is undetermined. V was clipped by 5 bases and J by 5 bases, with 5 bases between them. Germline V gene sequence: CDR1 MNHEY, CDR2 SMNVEV (reference sequence). The CDR3 spans 11 residues. CDR3 coding DNA: TGTGCCAGCAGTGTCCAAGATACGCAGTATTTT. Translating gives CASSVQDTQYF.

The chain combines TRBV28 with TRBJ1-4; D may be TRBD1 (6 bases). The CDR3 contains 12 residues. V lost 2 bases, J lost 16 bases, and 14 bases lay in between. Germline CDR1 MDHEN, CDR2 SYDVKM. Here the CDR3 reads CASSLVDRLRFF. The CDR3 region has the DNA TGTGCCAGCAGTTTAGTGGACAGACTTCGGTTTTTT.

Of note for this clonotype: At one boundary the junction diverges from the germline segment, which might be a read error. The V gene is TRBV5-1, the J gene TRBJ2-5, with D unresolved. Germline assignment: CDR1 SGHRS and CDR2 YFSETQ. The CDR3 has 12 residues. The CDR3 loop reads CASRLVGETQYF. The CDR3 bases are TGCGCCAGCAGATTGGTCGGGGAGACCCAGTACTTC. Complete variable domain (other parts from reference TRBV5-1 and TRBJ2-5): KAGVTQTPRYLIKTRGQQVTLSCSPISGHRSVSWYQQTPGQGLQFLFEYFSETQRNKGNFPGRFSGRQFSNSRSEMNVSTLELGDSALYLCASRLVGETQYFGPGTRLLVL.

CDR3: CASSRSVATNEKLFF. CDR3 nucleotides: TGTGCCAGCTCACGATCAGTAGCAACTAATGAAAAACTGTTTTTT. The chain uses TRBV18 and TRBJ1-4, with unresolved D. The CDR3 extends over 15 amino acids. Trimming pared 4 bases from V and 0 bases from J, leaving 9 bases between. Germline CDR1 reads KGHSH; CDR2 reads LQKENI.

In its sample, this clonotype was seen a few times. The rearrangement links TRBV6-5 to TRBJ1-1; 7 bases are shared with TRBD1. With V trimmed by 4 bases and J by 5 bases, 10 bases remained unmatched. The CDR3 consists of 15 residues. CDR1 and CDR2 (germline): MNHEY, SVGAGI. The chain's CDR3 is CASSFRGTAGTEAFF. CDR3 nucleotide sequence: TGTGCCAGCAGTTTCCGGGGGACAGCGGGGACTGAAGCTTTCTTT.

This chain links TRBV10-3 with TRBJ2-2; 7 bases fit TRBD1. In germline, CDR1 is ENHRY, CDR2 SYGVKD. The CDR3 sequence is 15 residues long. The V gene end was trimmed by 7 bases and the J gene end by 0 bases; junction bases not matched to a gene: 5. The CDR3 loop is CAIKKGQPNTGELFF. The CDR3 DNA reads TGTGCCATCAAAAAGGGACAGCCGAACACCGGGGAGCTGTTTTTT.

The V and J genes are TRBV2 and TRBJ2-3; D call uncertain. There are 11 residues in the CDR3. With 8 bases removed from V and 7 bases from J, the gap between germline ends came to 10 bases. Germline V lookup: CDR1 SNHLY, CDR2 FYNNEI. The CDR3 region has the DNA TGTGCCAGCGGGCCACCCTATACGCAGTATTTT. It specifies CASGPPYTQYF.

The chain combines TRBV12-3 or TRBV12-4 with TRBJ2-6; 8 bases are shared with TRBD2. The junction had 12 bases not matched to a gene; V was cut back by 5 bases and J by 0 bases. There are 19 residues in the CDR3. In DNA form, the CDR3 reads TGTGCCAGCAGTCCTAGCAGGTGGCGGGGGGTCTCTGGGGCCAACGTCCTGACTTTC. Translating it yields CASSPSRWRGVSGANVLTF.

The J gene is TRBJ2-3, the V gene TRBV9; TRBD2 matches at 8 bases. CDR3 length: 14 residues. V gave up 2 bases and J gave up 5 bases; unmatched junction bases: 4. CDR1 is SGDLS, CDR2 YYNGEE, per germline. Written as DNA, the CDR3 is TGTGCCAGCAGCGTTAGCGGGGCAAAAGATACGCAGTATTTT. This codes for CASSVSGAKDTQYF.

This clonotype was observed many times. This chain uses TRBV12-3 or TRBV12-4 with TRBJ2-3; TRBD2 agrees at 9 bases. The CDR3 consists of 13 residues. V dropped 10 bases and J dropped 5; count of bases not matched to a gene: 7. For the CDR3, the DNA is TGTGCCATTGCGGGGGGGCAAGAAGATACGCAGTATTTT. This encodes CAIAGGQEDTQYF.

This clonotype was seen at least ten times. The CDR3 sequence is CASSRSGTRDSYEQYF. The CDR3 bases are TGTGCCAGCAGCCGATCCGGGACAAGAGATTCCTACGAGCAGTACTTC. J is TRBJ2-7 and V is TRBV7-2, with D possibly TRBD1 on 6 matching bases. Trimming cost V 5 bases and J 1 base, with 18 bases left between them. Germline V gives CDR1 SGHTA, CDR2 FQGNSA. This CDR3 is built from 16 residues.